The T cell receptor beta chain described here comes from a study of PD-1 blockade in classical Hodgkin lymphoma. Overall study: Nivolumab dosing for patients was 3 mg/kg, administered intravenously every 2 weeks. Study findings and constraints: Baseline diversity in complete responders resembled that of newly diagnosed patients. The study found that TCR diversity rose significantly by C4D1 in CD4+ but not CD8+ cells.

The time point: cycle 4 day 1 (C4D1), after five to seven weeks of nivolumab. Brentuximab vedotin exposure varied, and every patient relapsed after autologous stem cell transplantation. The J segment lost 8 bases and the V segment lost 0 bases, leaving 11 bases of the junction unmatched. The length of the CDR3 is 16 residues. Germline V gene data show CDR1 as SGHNT and CDR2 as YYREEE (reference sequence). Only in-frame clones appear in the TCRdb table, and some are missing; sequencing was by immunoSEQ multiplex PCR. The table has around 92,000 clones, around 80% seen once; the top ten hold approximately 15%. Note on this clone: Its antigen is unidentified.

The TCR sequence derives from a human donor with classical Hodgkin lymphoma. Specimen: peripheral blood mononuclear cells (PBMCs), collected before the fourth cycle of nivolumab. The chain has TRBV5-4 and TRBJ1-2; TRBD1 agrees at 9 bases. The CDR3 region has the DNA TGTGCCAGCAGCTTGGAGAGGGACAGGGAGACGGGAGGCTACACCTTC. This translates into CASSLERDRETGGYTF.